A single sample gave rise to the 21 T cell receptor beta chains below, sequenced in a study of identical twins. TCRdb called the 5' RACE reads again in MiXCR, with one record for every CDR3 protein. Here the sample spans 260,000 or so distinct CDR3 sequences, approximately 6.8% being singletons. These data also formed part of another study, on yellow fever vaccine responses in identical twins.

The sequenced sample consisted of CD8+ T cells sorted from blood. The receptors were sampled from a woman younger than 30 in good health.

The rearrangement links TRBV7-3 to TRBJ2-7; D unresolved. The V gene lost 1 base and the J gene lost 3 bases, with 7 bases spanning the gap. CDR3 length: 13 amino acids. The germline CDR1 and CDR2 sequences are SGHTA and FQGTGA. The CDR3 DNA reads TGTGCCAGCAGCTTAAATGGGAACTACGAGCAGTACTTC. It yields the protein CASSLNGNYEQYF.

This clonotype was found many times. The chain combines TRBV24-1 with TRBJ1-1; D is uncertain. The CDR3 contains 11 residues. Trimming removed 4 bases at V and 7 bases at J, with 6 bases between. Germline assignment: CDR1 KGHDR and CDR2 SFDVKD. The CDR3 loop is CATSDAIEAFF. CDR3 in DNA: TGTGCCACCAGTGACGCCATTGAAGCTTTCTTT.

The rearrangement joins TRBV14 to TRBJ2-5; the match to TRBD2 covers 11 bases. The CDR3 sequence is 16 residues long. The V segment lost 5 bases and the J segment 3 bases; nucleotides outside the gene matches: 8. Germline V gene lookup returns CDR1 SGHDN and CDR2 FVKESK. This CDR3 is CASSKPGTSGKETQYF. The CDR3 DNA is TGTGCCAGCAGCAAACCCGGGACTAGCGGTAAAGAGACCCAGTACTTC.

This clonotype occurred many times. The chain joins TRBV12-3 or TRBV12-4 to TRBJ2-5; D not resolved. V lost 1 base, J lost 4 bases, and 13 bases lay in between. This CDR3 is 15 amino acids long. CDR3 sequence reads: CASSLGTLMGETQYF. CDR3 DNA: TGTGCCAGCAGTTTAGGGACCTTAATGGGAGAGACCCAGTACTTC.

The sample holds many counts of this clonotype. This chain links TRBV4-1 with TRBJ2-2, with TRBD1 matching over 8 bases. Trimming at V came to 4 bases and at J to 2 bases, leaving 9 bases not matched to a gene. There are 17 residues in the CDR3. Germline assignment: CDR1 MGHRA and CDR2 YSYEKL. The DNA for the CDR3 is TGCGCCAGCAGCCCGAAAGGAGGGACAGGCAACACCGGGGAGCTGTTTTTT. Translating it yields CASSPKGGTGNTGELFF.

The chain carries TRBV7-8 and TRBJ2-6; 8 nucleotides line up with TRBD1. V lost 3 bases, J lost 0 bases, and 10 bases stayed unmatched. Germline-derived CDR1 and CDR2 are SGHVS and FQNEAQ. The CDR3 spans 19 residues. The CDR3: CASSFADRALSSGANVLTF. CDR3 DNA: TGTGCCAGCAGCTTCGCGGACAGGGCCCTTTCCTCTGGGGCCAACGTCCTGACTTTC. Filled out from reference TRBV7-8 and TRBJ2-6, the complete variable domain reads GAGVSQSPRYKVAKRGQDVALRCDPISGHVSLFWYQQALGQGPEFLTYFQNEAQLDKSGLPSDRFFAERPEGSVSTLKIQRTQQEDSAVYLCASSFADRALSSGANVLTFGAGSRLTVL.

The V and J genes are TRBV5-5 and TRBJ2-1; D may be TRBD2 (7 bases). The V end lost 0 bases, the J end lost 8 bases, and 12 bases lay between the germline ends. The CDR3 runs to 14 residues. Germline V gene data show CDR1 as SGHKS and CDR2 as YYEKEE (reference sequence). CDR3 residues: CASSLALGGHEQFF. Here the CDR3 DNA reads TGTGCCAGCAGCTTGGCTTTGGGGGGGCATGAGCAGTTCTTC.

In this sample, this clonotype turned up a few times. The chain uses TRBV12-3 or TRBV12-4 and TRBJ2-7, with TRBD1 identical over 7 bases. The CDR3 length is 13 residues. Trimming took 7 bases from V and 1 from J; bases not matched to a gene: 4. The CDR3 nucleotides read TGTGCCAGCATGGGGACAGAATCCTACGAGCAGTACTTC. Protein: CASMGTESYEQYF.

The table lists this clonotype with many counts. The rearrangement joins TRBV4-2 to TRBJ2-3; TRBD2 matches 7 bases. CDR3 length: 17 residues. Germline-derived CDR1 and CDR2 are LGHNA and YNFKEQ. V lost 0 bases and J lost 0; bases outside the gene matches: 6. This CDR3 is CASSQDWLAVSTDTQYF. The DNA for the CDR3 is TGTGCCAGCAGCCAAGATTGGCTAGCGGTTAGCACAGATACGCAGTATTTT.

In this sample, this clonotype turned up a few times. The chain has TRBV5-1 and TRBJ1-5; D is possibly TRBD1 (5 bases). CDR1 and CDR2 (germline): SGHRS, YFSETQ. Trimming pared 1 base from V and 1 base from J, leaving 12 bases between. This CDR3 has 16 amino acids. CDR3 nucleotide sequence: TGCGCCAGCAGCTTGAATCCCAGGGAAAGCAATCAGCCCCAGCATTTT. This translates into CASSLNPRESNQPQHF.

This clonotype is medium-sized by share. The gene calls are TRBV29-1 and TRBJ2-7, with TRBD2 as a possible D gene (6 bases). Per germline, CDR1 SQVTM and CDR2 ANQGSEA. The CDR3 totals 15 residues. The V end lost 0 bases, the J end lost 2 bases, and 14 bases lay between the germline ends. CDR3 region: CSVEDLEGKAYEQYF. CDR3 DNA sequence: TGCAGCGTTGAAGATTTGGAGGGGAAGGCCTACGAGCAGTACTTC.

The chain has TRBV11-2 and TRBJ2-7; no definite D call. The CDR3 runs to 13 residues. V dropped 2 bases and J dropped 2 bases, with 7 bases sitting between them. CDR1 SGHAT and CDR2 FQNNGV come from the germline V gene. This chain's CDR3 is CASSLSRTYEQYV. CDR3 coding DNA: TGTGCCAGCAGCTTATCCAGAACCTACGAGCAGTACGTC.

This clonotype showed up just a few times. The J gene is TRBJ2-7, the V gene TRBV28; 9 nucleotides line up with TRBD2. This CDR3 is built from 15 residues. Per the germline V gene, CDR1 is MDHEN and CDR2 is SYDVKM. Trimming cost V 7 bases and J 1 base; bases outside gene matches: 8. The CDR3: CASKWLAGLSYEQYF. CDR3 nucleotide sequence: TGTGCCAGCAAGTGGCTAGCGGGGTTGTCCTACGAGCAGTACTTC.

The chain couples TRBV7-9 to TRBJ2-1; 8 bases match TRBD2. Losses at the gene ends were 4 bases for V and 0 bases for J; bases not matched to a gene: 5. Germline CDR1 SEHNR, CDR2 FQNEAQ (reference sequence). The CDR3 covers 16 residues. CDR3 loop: CASSSQLADSYNEQFF. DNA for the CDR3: TGTGCCAGCAGCTCCCAACTAGCGGACTCCTACAATGAGCAGTTCTTC.

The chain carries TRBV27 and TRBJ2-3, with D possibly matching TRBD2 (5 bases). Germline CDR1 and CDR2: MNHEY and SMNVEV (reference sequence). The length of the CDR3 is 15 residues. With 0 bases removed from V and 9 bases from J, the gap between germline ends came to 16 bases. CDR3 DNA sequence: TGTGCCAGCAGTTTATCGATCCTAGCTGGAGAAACGCAGTATTTT. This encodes CASSLSILAGETQYF.

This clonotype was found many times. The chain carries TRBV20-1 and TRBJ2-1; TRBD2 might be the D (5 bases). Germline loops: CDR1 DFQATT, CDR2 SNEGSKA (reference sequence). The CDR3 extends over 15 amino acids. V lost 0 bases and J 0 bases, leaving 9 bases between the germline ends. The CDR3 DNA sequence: TGCAGTGCTAGAGATCCGGACTTCTCCTACAATGAGCAGTTCTTC. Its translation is CSARDPDFSYNEQFF.

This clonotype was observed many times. Here the CDR3 reads CAIARGTSGVPRTGELFF. DNA of the CDR3: TGTGCCATCGCTCGAGGGACTAGCGGGGTTCCGCGCACCGGGGAGCTGTTTTTT. This rearrangement joins TRBV10-3 to TRBJ2-2; 13 bases map to TRBD2. The length of the CDR3 is 18 residues. Germline V gene lookup returns CDR1 ENHRY and CDR2 SYGVKD. J lost 4 bases, V lost 8 bases, and 13 bases had no gene match.

CDR3 DNA sequence: TGTGCCAGCAGCGATACTTCGGGACAGGGTGCCACCGGGGAGCTGTTTTTT. It encodes CASSDTSGQGATGELFF. This chain joins TRBV7-9 and TRBJ2-2, with 9 nucleotides matching TRBD1. In germline, CDR1 is SEHNR, CDR2 FQNEAQ (reference sequence). This CDR3 has 17 amino acids. With V trimmed by 5 bases and J by 4 bases, 11 bases remained unmatched.

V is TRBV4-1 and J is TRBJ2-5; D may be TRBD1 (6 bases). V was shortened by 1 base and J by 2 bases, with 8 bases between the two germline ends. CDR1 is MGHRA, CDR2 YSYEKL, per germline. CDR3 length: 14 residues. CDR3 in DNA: TGCGCCAGCAGCCAAGCGACAGGACAAGAGACCCAGTACTTC. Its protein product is CASSQATGQETQYF.

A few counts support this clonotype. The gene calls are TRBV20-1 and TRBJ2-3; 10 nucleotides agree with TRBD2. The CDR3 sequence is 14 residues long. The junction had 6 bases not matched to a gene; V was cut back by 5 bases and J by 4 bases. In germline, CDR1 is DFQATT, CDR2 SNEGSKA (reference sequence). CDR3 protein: CSAPGTSESDTQYF. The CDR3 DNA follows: TGCAGTGCTCCCGGGACTAGCGAGTCAGATACGCAGTATTTT.

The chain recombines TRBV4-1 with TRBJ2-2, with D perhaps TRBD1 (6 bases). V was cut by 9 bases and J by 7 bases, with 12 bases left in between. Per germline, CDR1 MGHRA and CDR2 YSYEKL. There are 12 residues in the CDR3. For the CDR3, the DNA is TGCGCCAGTCAGGGGTTGGGCGGGGAGCTGTTTTTT. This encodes CASQGLGGELFF.